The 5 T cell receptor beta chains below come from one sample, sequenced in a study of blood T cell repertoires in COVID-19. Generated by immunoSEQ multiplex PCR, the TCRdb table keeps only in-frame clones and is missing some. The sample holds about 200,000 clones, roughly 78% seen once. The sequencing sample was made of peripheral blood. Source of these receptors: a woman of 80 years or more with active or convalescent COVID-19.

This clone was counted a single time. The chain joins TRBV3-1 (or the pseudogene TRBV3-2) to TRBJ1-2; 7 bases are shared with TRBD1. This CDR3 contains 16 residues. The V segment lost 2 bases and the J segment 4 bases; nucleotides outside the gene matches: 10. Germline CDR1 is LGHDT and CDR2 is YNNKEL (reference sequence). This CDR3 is CASSQNREGAGYGYTF. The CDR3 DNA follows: TGTGCCAGCAGCCAAAATCGAGAGGGGGCTGGCTATGGCTACACCTTC.

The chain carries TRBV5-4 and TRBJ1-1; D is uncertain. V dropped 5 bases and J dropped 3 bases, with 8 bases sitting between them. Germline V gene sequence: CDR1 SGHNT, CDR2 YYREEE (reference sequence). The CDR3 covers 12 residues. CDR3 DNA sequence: TGTGCCAGCAGTCAAGCCCACACTGAAGCTTTCTTT. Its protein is CASSQAHTEAFF.

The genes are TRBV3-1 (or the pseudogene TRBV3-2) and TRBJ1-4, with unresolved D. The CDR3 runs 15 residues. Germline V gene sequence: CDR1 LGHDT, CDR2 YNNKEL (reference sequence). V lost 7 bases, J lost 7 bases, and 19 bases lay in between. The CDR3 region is CASTRMGGRGEKLFF. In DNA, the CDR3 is TGTGCCAGCACCCGGATGGGAGGGCGAGGTGAAAAACTGTTTTTT.

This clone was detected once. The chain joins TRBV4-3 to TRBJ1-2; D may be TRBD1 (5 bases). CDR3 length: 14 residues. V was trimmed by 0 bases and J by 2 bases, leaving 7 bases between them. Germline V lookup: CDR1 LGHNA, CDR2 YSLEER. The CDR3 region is CASSQEGANYGYTF. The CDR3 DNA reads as TGCGCCAGCAGCCAAGAAGGGGCAAACTATGGCTACACCTTC.

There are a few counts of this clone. In DNA, the CDR3 is TGTGCCAGCAGCTTAGAAGGGGAAAGCTCCTATAATTCACCCCTCCACTTT. Translation gives CASSLEGESSYNSPLHF. V is TRBV7-2 and J is TRBJ1-6, with D possibly matching TRBD1 (5 bases). The CDR3 loop spans 17 amino acids. Trimming pared 1 base from V and 0 bases from J, leaving 10 bases between. Germline loops: CDR1 SGHTA, CDR2 FQGNSA.